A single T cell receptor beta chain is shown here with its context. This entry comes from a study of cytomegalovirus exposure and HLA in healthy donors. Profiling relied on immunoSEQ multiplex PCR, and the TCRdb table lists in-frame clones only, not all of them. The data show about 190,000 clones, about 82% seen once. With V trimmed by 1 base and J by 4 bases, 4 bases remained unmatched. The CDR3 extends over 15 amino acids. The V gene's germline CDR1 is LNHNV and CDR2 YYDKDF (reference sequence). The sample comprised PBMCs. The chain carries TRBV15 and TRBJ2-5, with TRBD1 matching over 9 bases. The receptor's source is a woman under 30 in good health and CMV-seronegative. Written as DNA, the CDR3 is TGTGCCACCAGCAGAGCCCCGGGACAGGGAGAGACCCAGTACTTC. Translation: CATSRAPGQGETQYF.